A single sample is the source of the 18 T cell receptor beta chains below, sequenced in a study of blood T cell repertoires in COVID-19. Here immunoSEQ multiplex PCR was the method, and the copy in TCRdb shows in-frame clones only, minus some. This sample has roughly 120,000 clones, with approximately 87% found just once. The sample consisted of peripheral blood. These receptors all stem from a woman aged 45-60 years with acute or convalescent COVID-19.

V gene TRBV12-3 or TRBV12-4 combines with J gene TRBJ1-1, with 7 bases lining up with TRBD1. The V and J ends lost 6 bases and 5 bases, in that order; junction bases with no gene match: 3. This CDR3 spans 12 amino acids. The CDR3 DNA follows: TGTGCCAGCAGCCCAGGGGGGACTGAAGCTTTCTTT. This codes for CASSPGGTEAFF.

This clone was seen a few times. CDR3 sequence: CASSRQLYSPGNSYEQYF. The CDR3 DNA is TGTGCCAGCAGCCGGCAACTCTATTCACCCGGGAACTCCTACGAGCAGTACTTC. This chain joins TRBV5-4 and TRBJ2-7; a weak D match, TRBD2 (5 bases). This CDR3 comprises 18 residues. CDR1 and CDR2 (germline): SGHNT, YYREEE (reference sequence). Trimming removed 4 bases at V and 0 bases at J, with 23 bases between.

The chain joins TRBV6-4 to TRBJ2-3; 9 bases agree with TRBD1. V gave up 5 bases and J gave up 4 bases; unmatched junction bases: 7. Germline lookup yields CDR1 MRHNA and CDR2 SNTAGT. The CDR3 consists of 15 residues. The CDR3 protein is CASSLDRGRADTQYF. The CDR3 nucleotides are TGTGCCAGCAGTCTGGACAGGGGTCGGGCAGATACGCAGTATTTT.

DNA for the CDR3: TGTGCCAGCAGCCCTACTAGCGGGGGGGCCGGTATATACAATGAGCAGTTCTTC. Amino acids: CASSPTSGGAGIYNEQFF. The chain links TRBV11-3 to TRBJ2-1; the match to TRBD2 covers 13 bases. V lost 5 bases and J lost 4; bases outside the gene matches: 11. This CDR3 has 18 amino acids. The germline gives CDR1 SGHNT, CDR2 YENEEA.

V gene TRBV14 combines with J gene TRBJ2-3; D unresolved. Trimming stripped 6 bases from V and 0 bases from J, with 16 bases between. This CDR3 contains 16 residues. Germline CDR1 SGHDN, CDR2 FVKESK. In nucleotides, the CDR3 is TGTGCCAGCAGTTCATTCGTCAGGCTGAGCACAGATACGCAGTATTTT. Its translation is CASSSFVRLSTDTQYF.

The rearrangement uses TRBV15 and TRBJ1-2; 9 bases are a match to TRBD1. From germline, CDR1 is LNHNV and CDR2 YYDKDF (reference sequence). This CDR3 is 16 amino acids long. The junction had 10 bases not matched to a gene; V was cut back by 4 bases and J by 4 bases. The CDR3 nucleotides are TGTGCCACCAGCACCGGGACAGGGCGTCTCAGCTATGGCTACACCTTC. This codes for CATSTGTGRLSYGYTF.

Remarks on this clone: Other DNA sequences in the sample encode the same CDR3. The chain couples TRBV30 to TRBJ1-2; 7 bases fit TRBD1. The ends lost 0 bases at V and 8 bases at J; junction bases unmatched: 0. In germline, CDR1 is GTSNPN, CDR2 SVGIG (reference sequence). This CDR3 has 11 residues. The CDR3 bases are TGTGCCTGGAGTGTAGGGGGCGGCTACACCTTC. It translates to CAWSVGGGYTF.

This clone was detected only a few times. V gene TRBV2 combines with J gene TRBJ1-6, with 8 bases that match TRBD1. The germline gives CDR1 SNHLY, CDR2 FYNNEI. CDR3 length equals 14 residues. V shed 7 bases and J 9 bases; nucleotides not matched to a gene: 8. CDR3 coding DNA: TGTGCCAGCACCGGACAGGGTGGGAGTTCACCCCTCCACTTT. Translated, it gives CASTGQGGSSPLHF.

The gene calls are TRBV9 and TRBJ2-7, with D maybe TRBD2 (5 bases). The CDR3 covers 16 residues. V shed 4 bases and J shed 1 base, with 18 bases lying between them. Germline loops: CDR1 SGDLS, CDR2 YYNGEE. In DNA form, the CDR3 reads TGTGCCAGCAGCCCACACTCCGGGATGGAGTCCTACGAGCAGTACTTC. Its translation is CASSPHSGMESYEQYF.

This rearrangement joins TRBV27 to TRBJ2-3; D possibly corresponds to TRBD2 (5 bases). Germline values: CDR1 MNHEY, CDR2 SMNVEV (reference sequence). The V end was cut by 1 base, the J end by 0 bases, with 14 bases between. This CDR3 spans 17 amino acids. The CDR3, as DNA: TGTGCCAGCAGTTTATTAGGGAGAACCACTAGCACAGATACGCAGTATTTT. It translates to CASSLLGRTTSTDTQYF.

This chain links TRBV5-8 with TRBJ2-7, with 13 bases fitting TRBD2. CDR1 is SGHTS and CDR2 is YDEGEE in the germline V gene. The V and J ends lost 3 bases and 2 bases, in that order; junction bases with no gene match: 5. The CDR3 has 16 amino acids. The CDR3 DNA reads TGTGCCAGCAGCTCCCGGACTAGCGGGGGAACCTACGAGCAGTACTTC. It codes for CASSSRTSGGTYEQYF.

The chain links TRBV23-1 to TRBJ1-2; no definite D call. TRBV23-1 is marked as an open reading frame, function uncertain. This CDR3 spans 8 amino acids. V dropped 8 bases and J dropped 7 bases, with 2 bases sitting between them. The CDR3 DNA is TGCGCCAGCCTTGGCTACACCTTC. It encodes CASLGYTF.

This clone was counted a few times. The CDR3 here is CASSRGGNNSPLHF. In nucleotides, the CDR3 is TGTGCCAGCAGCCGGGGGGGAAATAATTCACCCCTCCACTTT. V is TRBV5-4 and J is TRBJ1-6; tentative D call: TRBD1 (5 bases). Germline CDR1 SGHNT, CDR2 YYREEE (reference sequence). The CDR3 sequence is 14 residues long. Trimming removed 4 bases from V and 5 bases from J, with 10 bases in between.

V usage is TRBV13 and J usage is TRBJ1-1; D is uncertain. The CDR3 covers 14 residues. CDR1 is PRHDT and CDR2 is FYEKMQ in the germline V gene (reference sequence). Trimming cost V 5 bases and J 0 bases, with 10 bases left between them. The DNA of the CDR3 is TGTGCCAGCAGCCCCTTTACGGTGAACACTGAAGCTTTCTTT. Translating gives CASSPFTVNTEAFF.

V usage is TRBV9 and J usage is TRBJ1-5; D might be TRBD1 (6 bases). Germline loops: CDR1 SGDLS, CDR2 YYNGEE. This CDR3 has 20 amino acids. V was pared by 3 bases and J by 4 bases, with 29 bases between. The CDR3 coding sequence is TGTGCCAGCAGCGCACCCGATAGAGGGGGGGAAATAAGACAAAATCAGCCCCAGCATTTT. Translating it yields CASSAPDRGGEIRQNQPQHF.

The genes are TRBV6-5 and TRBJ1-2, with a tentative D call TRBD1 (6 bases). The V gene's germline CDR1 is MNHEY and CDR2 SVGAGI. The V end was cut by 0 bases, the J end by 2 bases, with 13 bases between. The CDR3 is 16 amino acids. The CDR3, as DNA: TGTGCCAGCAGTTACTCACAGGGAAAGGAGAACTATGGCTACACCTTC. Its translation is CASSYSQGKENYGYTF.

The chain joins TRBV5-1 to TRBJ1-3; possibly TRBD1 for D (6 bases). Trimming pared 4 bases from V and 0 bases from J, leaving 11 bases between. Germline assignment: CDR1 SGHRS and CDR2 YFSETQ. This CDR3 comprises 15 residues. The CDR3 DNA reads as TGCGCCAGCAGCGTCGGACAGCTCTCTGGAAACACCATATATTTT. Protein sequence: CASSVGQLSGNTIYF.

This clone was counted once. The chain joins TRBV2 to TRBJ2-7, with D possibly matching TRBD1 (6 bases). Trimming took 9 bases from V and 2 from J, leaving 17 bases between them. The CDR3 extends over 14 amino acids. Germline CDR1 and CDR2: SNHLY and FYNNEI. Written as DNA, the CDR3 is TGTGCCAGTCATTTCCGGGACACCACCTACGAGCAGTACTTC. Its protein is CASHFRDTTYEQYF. Variable domain in full (rest from reference TRBV2 and TRBJ2-7): EPEVTQTPSHQVTQMGQEVILRCVPISNHLYFYWYRQILGQKVEFLVSFYNNEISEKSEIFDDQFSVERPDGSNFTLKIRSTKLEDSAMYFCASHFRDTTYEQYFGPGTRLTVT.